Listed here are 5 T cell receptor beta chains from one sample, sequenced in a study of T cells expressing NK-cell markers. From the 5' RACE reads, TCRdb lists one entry per CDR3 protein and no DNA. The sample table sets out under 600,000 distinct CDR3 sequences. The sample comprised blood T cells: a sorted CD56 or NKG2C T cell subset, CD4+ or CD8+ T cells, or bulk PBMC T cells (not recorded which). The source of these receptors is a woman between 45 and 65 years old in good health.

CDR3 in amino acids: CASSIDREANYGYTF. This rearrangement joins TRBV5-6 to TRBJ1-2; TCRdb picks TRBD1, but there is no DNA to check that call. The length of the CDR3 is 15 residues. The germline gives CDR1 SGHDT, CDR2 YYEEEE.

CDR3 residues: CASSGGSLWGQSSGNTIYF. The gene calls are TRBV5-1 and TRBJ1-3; TCRdb's D call of TRBD1 is untestable without DNA. Germline CDR1 is SGHRS and CDR2 is YFSETQ. The CDR3 contains 19 residues.

The chain combines TRBV9 with TRBJ2-1; the TCRdb D gene call, TRBD1, has no DNA to confirm it. The germline CDR1 and CDR2 sequences are SGDLS and YYNGEE. The CDR3 covers 14 residues. The CDR3 protein is CASSVAPQGDEQFF.

The chain employs TRBV5-1 and TRBJ1-4; TCRdb's assignment of TRBD1 cannot be checked, as there is no DNA. Germline V gives CDR1 SGHRS, CDR2 YFSETQ. This CDR3 comprises 17 residues. CDR3 loop: CASSLQAPTGVGEKLFF.

The rearrangement links TRBV20-1 to TRBJ2-4. This CDR3 contains 13 residues. Germline CDR1 reads DFQATT; CDR2 reads SNEGSKA (reference sequence). CDR3 loop: CSARYPSRNIQYF.